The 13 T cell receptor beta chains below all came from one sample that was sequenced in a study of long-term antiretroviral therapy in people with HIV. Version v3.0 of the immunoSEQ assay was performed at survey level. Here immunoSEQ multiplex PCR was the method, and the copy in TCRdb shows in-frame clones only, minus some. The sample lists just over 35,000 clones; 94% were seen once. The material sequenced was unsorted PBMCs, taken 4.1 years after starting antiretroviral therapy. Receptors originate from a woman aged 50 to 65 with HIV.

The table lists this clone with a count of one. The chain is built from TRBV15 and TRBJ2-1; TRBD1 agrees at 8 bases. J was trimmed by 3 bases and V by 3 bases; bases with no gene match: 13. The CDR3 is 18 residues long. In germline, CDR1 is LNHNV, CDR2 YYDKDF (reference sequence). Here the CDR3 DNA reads TGTGCCACCAGCAGTTCTTTTAGCGACAGGGGATACTACAATGAGCAGTTCTTC. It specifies CATSSSFSDRGYYNEQFF.

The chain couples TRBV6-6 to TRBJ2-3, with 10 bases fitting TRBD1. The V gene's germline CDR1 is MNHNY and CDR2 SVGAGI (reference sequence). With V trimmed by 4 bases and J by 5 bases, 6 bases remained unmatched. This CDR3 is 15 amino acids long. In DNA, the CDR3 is TGTGCCAGCAGTTTCGGGACAGGGGTAGGAGATACGCAGTATTTT. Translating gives CASSFGTGVGDTQYF.

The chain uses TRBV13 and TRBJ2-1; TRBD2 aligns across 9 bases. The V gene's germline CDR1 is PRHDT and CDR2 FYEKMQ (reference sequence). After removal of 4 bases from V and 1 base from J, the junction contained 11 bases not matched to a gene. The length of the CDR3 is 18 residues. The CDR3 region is CASSSGGGALSSYNEQFF. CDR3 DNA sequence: TGTGCCAGCAGCTCCGGCGGGGGGGCCCTTAGTTCCTACAATGAGCAGTTCTTC.

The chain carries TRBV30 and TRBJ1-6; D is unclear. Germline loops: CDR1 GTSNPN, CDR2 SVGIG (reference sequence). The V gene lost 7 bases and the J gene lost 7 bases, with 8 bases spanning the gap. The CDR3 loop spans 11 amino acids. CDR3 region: CASGGNSPLHF. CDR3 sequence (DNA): TGTGCCTCGGGAGGGAATTCACCCCTCCACTTT. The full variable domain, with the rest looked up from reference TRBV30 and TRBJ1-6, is SQTIHQWPATLVQPVGSPLSLECTVEGTSNPNLYWYRQAAGRGLQLLFYSVGIGQISSEVPQNLSASRPQDRQFILSSKKLLLSDSGFYLCASGGNSPLHFGNGTRLTVT.

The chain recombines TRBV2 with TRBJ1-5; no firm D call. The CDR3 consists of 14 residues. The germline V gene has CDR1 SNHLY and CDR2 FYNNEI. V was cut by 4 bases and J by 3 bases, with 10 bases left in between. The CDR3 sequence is CASSVSGTNQPQHF. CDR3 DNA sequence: TGTGCCAGCAGTGTATCAGGCACCAATCAGCCCCAGCATTTT.

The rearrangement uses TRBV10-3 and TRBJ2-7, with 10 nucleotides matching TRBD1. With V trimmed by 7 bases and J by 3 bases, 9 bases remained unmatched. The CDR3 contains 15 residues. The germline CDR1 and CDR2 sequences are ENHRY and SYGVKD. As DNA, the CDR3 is TGTGCCATCACACAAGAGGACAGGGGGAACTACGAGCAGTACTTC. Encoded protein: CAITQEDRGNYEQYF.

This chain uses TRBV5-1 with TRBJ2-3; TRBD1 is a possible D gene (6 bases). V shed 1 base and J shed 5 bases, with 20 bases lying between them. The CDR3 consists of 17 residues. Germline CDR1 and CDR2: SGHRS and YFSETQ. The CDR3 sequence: CASSLPLGQSLGDTQYF. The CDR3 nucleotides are TGCGCCAGCAGCTTGCCACTTGGACAGTCCTTGGGAGATACGCAGTATTTT.

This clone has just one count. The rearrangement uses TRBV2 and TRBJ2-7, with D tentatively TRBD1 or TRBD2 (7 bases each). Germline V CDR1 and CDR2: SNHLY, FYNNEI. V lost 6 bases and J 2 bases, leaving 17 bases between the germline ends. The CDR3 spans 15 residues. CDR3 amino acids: CASRPTGEGTYEQYF. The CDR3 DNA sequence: TGTGCCAGCAGGCCCACAGGGGAGGGGACCTACGAGCAGTACTTC.

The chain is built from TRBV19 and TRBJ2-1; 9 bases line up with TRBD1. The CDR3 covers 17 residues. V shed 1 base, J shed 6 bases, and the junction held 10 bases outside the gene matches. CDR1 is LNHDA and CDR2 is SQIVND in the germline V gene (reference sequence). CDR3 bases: TGTGCCAGTAGTATAGGTCGTAGACAGGGGGTTACCAATGAGCAGTTCTTC. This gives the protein CASSIGRRQGVTNEQFF.

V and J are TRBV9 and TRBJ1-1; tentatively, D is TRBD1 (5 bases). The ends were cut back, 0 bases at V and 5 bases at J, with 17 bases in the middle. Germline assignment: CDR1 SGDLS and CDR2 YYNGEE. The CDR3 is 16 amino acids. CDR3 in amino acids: CASSVATGVGGTEAFF. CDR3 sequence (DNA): TGTGCCAGCAGCGTAGCTACGGGGGTGGGGGGAACTGAAGCTTTCTTT. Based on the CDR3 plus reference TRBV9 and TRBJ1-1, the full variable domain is DSGVTQTPKHLITATGQRVTLRCSPRSGDLSVYWYQQSLDQGLQFLIQYYNGEERAKGNILERFSAQQFPDLHSELNLSSLELGDSALYFCASSVATGVGGTEAFFGQGTRLTVV.

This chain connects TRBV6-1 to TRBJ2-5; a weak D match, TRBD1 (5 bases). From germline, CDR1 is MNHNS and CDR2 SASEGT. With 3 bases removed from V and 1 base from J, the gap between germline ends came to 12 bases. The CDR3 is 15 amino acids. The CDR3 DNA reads TGTGCCAGCAGTGATGGTAGGGGCTCCCAAGAGACCCAGTACTTC. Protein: CASSDGRGSQETQYF.

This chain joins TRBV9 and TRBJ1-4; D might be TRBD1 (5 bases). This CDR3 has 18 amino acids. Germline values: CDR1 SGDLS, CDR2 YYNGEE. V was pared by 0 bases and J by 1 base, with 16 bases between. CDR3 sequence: CASSVGGRISGTNEKLFF. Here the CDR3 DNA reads TGTGCCAGCAGCGTAGGGGGGAGGATATCAGGAACTAATGAAAAACTGTTTTTT.

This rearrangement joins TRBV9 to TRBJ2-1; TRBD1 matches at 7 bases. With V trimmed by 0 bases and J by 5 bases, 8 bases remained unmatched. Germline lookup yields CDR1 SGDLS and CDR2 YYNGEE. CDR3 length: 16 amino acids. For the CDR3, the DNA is TGTGCCAGCAGCGTAGACTTACAGGGGACCGACAATGAGCAGTTCTTC. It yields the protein CASSVDLQGTDNEQFF.